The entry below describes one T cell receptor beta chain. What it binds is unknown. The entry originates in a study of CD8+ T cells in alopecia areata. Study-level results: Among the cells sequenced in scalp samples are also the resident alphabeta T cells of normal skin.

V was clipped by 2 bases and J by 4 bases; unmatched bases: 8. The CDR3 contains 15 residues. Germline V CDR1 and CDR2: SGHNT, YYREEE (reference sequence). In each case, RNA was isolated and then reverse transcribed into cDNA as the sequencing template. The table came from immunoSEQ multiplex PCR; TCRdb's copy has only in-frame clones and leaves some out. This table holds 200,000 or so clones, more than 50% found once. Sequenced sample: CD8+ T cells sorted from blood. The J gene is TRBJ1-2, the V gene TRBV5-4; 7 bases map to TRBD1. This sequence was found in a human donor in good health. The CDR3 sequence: CASSFPGQPLYGYTF. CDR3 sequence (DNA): TGTGCCAGCAGCTTCCCGGGACAGCCTCTCTATGGCTACACCTTC.